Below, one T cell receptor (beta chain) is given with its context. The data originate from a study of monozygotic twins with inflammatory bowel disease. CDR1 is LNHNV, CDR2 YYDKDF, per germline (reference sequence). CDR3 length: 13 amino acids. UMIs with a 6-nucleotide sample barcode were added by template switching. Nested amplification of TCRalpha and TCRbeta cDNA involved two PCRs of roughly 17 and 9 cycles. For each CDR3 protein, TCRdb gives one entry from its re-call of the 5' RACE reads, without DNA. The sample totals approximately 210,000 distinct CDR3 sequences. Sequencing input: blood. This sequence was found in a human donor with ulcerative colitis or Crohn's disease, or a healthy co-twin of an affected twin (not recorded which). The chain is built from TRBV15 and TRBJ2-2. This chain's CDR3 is CATSIGNTGELFF.